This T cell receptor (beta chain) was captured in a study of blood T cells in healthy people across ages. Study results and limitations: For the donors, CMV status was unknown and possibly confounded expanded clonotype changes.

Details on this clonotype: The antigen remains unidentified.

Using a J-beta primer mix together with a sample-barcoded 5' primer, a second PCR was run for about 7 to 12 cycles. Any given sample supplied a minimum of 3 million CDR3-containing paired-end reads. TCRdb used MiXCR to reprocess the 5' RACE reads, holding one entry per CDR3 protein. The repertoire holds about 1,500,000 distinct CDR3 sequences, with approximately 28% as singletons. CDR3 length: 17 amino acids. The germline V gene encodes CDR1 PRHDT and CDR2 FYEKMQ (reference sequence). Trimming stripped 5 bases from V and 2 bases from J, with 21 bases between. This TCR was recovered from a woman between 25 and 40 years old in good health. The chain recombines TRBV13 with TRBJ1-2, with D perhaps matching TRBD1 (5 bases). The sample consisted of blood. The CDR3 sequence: CASSRRGGARVNYGYTF. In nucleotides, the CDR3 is TGTGCCAGCAGCCGCCGAGGAGGGGCCAGGGTCAACTATGGCTACACCTTC.